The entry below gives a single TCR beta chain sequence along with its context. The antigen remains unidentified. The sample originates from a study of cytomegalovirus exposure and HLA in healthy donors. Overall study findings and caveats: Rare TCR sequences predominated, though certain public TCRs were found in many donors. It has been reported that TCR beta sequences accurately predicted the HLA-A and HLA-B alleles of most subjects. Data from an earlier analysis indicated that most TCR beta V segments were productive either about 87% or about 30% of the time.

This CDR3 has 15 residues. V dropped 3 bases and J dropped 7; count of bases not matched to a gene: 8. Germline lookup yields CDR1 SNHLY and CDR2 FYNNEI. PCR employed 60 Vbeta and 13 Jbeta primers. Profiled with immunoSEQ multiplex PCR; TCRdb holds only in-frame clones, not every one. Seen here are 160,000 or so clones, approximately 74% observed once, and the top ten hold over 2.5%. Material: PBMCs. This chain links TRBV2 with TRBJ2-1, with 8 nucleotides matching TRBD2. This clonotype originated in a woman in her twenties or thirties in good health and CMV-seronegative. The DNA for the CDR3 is TGTGCCAGCAGTGAGGTACGGGAGGGCCGGAATGAGCAGTTCTTC. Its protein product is CASSEVREGRNEQFF.